In its sample, the clone carrying this T cell receptor beta chain was seen a few times. Its target is unknown. This record belongs to a study of identical twins. Study-wide points: Cord blood beta clonotypes present at high abundance carried fewer insertions; no such pattern appeared in memory repertoires.

Healthy Caucasians, and only they, were the donors. Per germline, CDR1 ENHRY and CDR2 SYGVKD. Trimming shortened V by 4 bases and J by 1 base, and 1 base separated the two germline ends. This CDR3 has 11 amino acids. TCRdb re-called the 5' RACE reads with MiXCR, one entry per CDR3 protein. Among 420,000 or so distinct CDR3 sequences listed, approximately 17% were seen once. The clonotype originates from a man aged 50-60 years in good health. The sequencing input was naive T cells sorted from blood. The chain is built from TRBV10-3 and TRBJ1-2, with D unclear. CDR3 sequence: CAISGNYGYTF. CDR3 DNA: TGTGCCATCAGTGGTAACTATGGCTACACCTTC.